This T cell receptor beta chain originates from a study of blood T cell repertoires in COVID-19. Original handling: Estimated nucleated cell counts came from reference gene primer amplification. Here immunoSEQ multiplex PCR was the method, and the copy in TCRdb shows in-frame clones only, minus some. V and J calls and clone size come straight from that table; D and trimming were deduced from the DNA. Counted here are more than 50,000 clones, 80% to 95% occurring once; the ten biggest clones make up 13% to 15%. There are 17 residues in the CDR3. CDR1 SGHDT and CDR2 YYEEEE come from the germline V gene. The germline V and J ends were trimmed by 8 bases and 0 bases, with 24 bases remaining between them.

The J gene is TRBJ2-7, the V gene TRBV5-6; D perhaps matches TRBD2 (6 bases). Source material: peripheral blood. This TCR derives from a human donor with active COVID-19. The donor label of this sample is uncertain. CDR3 in DNA: TGTGCCAGTACGAGAGGCGCAGGCGGGGTCGGCTCCTACGAGCAGTACGTC. Protein sequence: CASTRGAGGVGSYEQYV.